This TCR beta chain was retrieved from a study of T cells in Graves' hyperthyroidism and ophthalmopathy. The investigators amplified TCR beta CDR3 regions from RNA transcripts. First-round RT-PCR of the TCR CDR3 relied on the HTBI primer set. TCRdb itself ran the multiplex PCR reads through MiXCR, one entry per CDR3 protein. The sample includes 450,000 to 500,000 distinct CDR3 sequences, approximately 23% of them seen just once. The V end was cut by 9 bases, the J end by 3 bases, with 13 bases between. The CDR3 contains 14 residues. CDR1 SGHDT and CDR2 YYEEEE come from the germline V gene. Concerning this clonotype itself: Antigen: not known.

Whole-study findings and limits: Onset of ophthalmopathy came a median roughly 6.9 months after the model predicted it.

The sequenced material came from blood. The receptor's source is a woman aged 70-85 years with Graves' ophthalmopathy. J is TRBJ2-6 and V is TRBV5-6; possible D gene TRBD2, 6 bases. Here the CDR3 reads CATKRRDGANVLTF. The CDR3 DNA reads TGTGCCACTAAAAGGAGGGATGGGGCCAACGTCCTGACTTTC.